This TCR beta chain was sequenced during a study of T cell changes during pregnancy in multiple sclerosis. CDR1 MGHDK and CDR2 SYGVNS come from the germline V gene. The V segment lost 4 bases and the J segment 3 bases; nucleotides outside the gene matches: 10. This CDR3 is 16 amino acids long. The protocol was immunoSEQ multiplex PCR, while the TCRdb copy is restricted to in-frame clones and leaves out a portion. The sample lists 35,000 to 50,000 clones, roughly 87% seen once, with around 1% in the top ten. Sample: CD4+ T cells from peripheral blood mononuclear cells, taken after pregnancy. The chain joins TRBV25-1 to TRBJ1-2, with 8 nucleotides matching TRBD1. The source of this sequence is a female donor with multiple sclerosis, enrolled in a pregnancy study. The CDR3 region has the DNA TGTGCCAGCAGTGCCCTAGGACAGGGAGAAGACTATGGCTACACCTTC. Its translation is CASSALGQGEDYGYTF.